The entry that follows covers one T cell receptor beta chain sequence. Its antigen is not known. CDR3 length equals 13 residues. Germline V CDR1 and CDR2: SGHAT, FQNNGV. Using the 5' RACE reads, TCRdb records one entry per CDR3 protein without DNA. Recorded for this sample: around 380,000 distinct CDR3 sequences. This sample stems from a study of monozygotic twins with inflammatory bowel disease. Study-wide results and limits: A reduction in TCRbeta diversity (inverse Simpson) was seen in IBD patients relative to healthy co-twins. Differing immunosuppressive treatments may have added variability to patient repertoires. Repertoire likeness was no different across concordant and discordant twins, perhaps owing to restricted power. Clonotypes shared with others were fewer in IBD patients than in healthy twins, especially with disease activity.

Specimen: blood. The receptor was derived from a human donor with ulcerative colitis or Crohn's disease, or a healthy co-twin of an affected twin (not recorded which). The chain has TRBV11-2 and TRBJ2-2. CDR3 region: CASSQPRTGELFF.